What follows are 8 T cell receptor beta chains derived from one specimen sequenced in a study of CD8 T cells in ankylosing spondylitis. TCRdb independently ran MiXCR on the 5' RACE reads; one entry per CDR3 protein. This sample has 200,000 to 250,000 distinct CDR3 sequences, with roughly 10% found just once. The sequencing sample was made of blood, either unsorted or a sorted T cell fraction (not recorded which). The receptors here all came from a male donor with ankylosing spondylitis or in good health (not recorded which).

This clonotype showed up many times. This chain joins TRBV5-1 and TRBJ2-7, with unresolved D. Per germline, CDR1 SGHRS and CDR2 YFSETQ. This CDR3 has 14 amino acids. Trimming took off 0 bases at V and 2 bases at J, with 9 bases between the two ends. Here the CDR3 reads CASSLDGMAYEQYF. The DNA of the CDR3 is TGCGCCAGCAGCTTGGACGGTATGGCCTACGAGCAGTACTTC.

The rearrangement uses TRBV11-2 and TRBJ1-4, with D possibly being TRBD1 (6 bases). The CDR3 covers 17 residues. Germline values: CDR1 SGHAT, CDR2 FQNNGV. V lost 0 bases and J lost 5, with 16 bases in between. CDR3 coding DNA: TGTGCCAGCAGCTTAGATGGCAGGGGCCTCACAAATGAAAAACTGTTTTTT. Its translation: CASSLDGRGLTNEKLFF.

This clonotype was seen a few times. The chain uses TRBV5-6 and TRBJ1-6; D gene uncertain. From germline, CDR1 is SGHDT and CDR2 YYEEEE. CDR3 length: 18 residues. V lost 0 bases and J lost 1, with 14 bases in between. This CDR3 reads CASSLAGGPGSYNSPLHF. The CDR3 nucleotides read TGTGCCAGCAGCTTGGCGGGCGGCCCGGGGTCCTATAATTCACCCCTCCACTTT.

There are a few counts of this clonotype. This chain uses TRBV28 with TRBJ2-3, with 10 positions matching TRBD2. The ends lost 6 bases at V and 9 bases at J; junction bases unmatched: 18. The germline V gene encodes CDR1 MDHEN and CDR2 SYDVKM. The CDR3 runs 17 residues. The CDR3 loop is CASSRGAGGLAVVTQYF. For the CDR3, the DNA is TGTGCCAGCAGCCGGGGGGCCGGAGGACTAGCGGTAGTGACGCAGTATTTT.

This clonotype was detected many times. The V gene is TRBV12-3 or TRBV12-4, the J gene TRBJ1-5; a weak D match, TRBD1 (6 bases). The CDR3 length is 17 residues. V lost 1 base and J lost 3, with 16 bases in between. This chain's CDR3 is CASSLEGAGVHNQPQHF. The DNA of the CDR3 is TGTGCCAGCAGTTTAGAAGGAGCAGGGGTCCACAATCAGCCCCAGCATTTT.

This clonotype was picked up many times. This chain links TRBV27 with TRBJ1-2, with TRBD1 as a possible D gene (5 bases). V was clipped by 4 bases and J by 8 bases, with 17 bases between them. The CDR3 consists of 14 residues. Germline V lookup: CDR1 MNHEY, CDR2 SMNVEV (reference sequence). In DNA form, the CDR3 reads TGTGCCAGCAGTTCACCCCAGGGACGGGTCGGCTACACCTTC. Translating it yields CASSSPQGRVGYTF.

This clonotype was seen a handful of times. The chain couples TRBV11-1 to TRBJ2-1, with TRBD2 matching over 8 bases. V lost 0 bases, J lost 1 base, and 8 bases stayed unmatched. This CDR3 spans 18 amino acids. In germline, CDR1 is SGHAT, CDR2 FQDESV (reference sequence). CDR3 loop: CASSLAGFTSGSYNEQFF. CDR3 sequence (DNA): TGTGCCAGCAGCTTAGCGGGTTTCACTAGCGGATCCTACAATGAGCAGTTCTTC.

This clonotype was observed many times. The chain combines TRBV20-1 with TRBJ1-5; 8 positions match TRBD1. The germline V gene has CDR1 DFQATT and CDR2 SNEGSKA (reference sequence). The CDR3 loop spans 17 amino acids. The junction had 9 bases not matched to a gene; V was cut back by 2 bases and J by 0 bases. In DNA, the CDR3 is TGCAGTGCTAGACCCCAGGCAGGGGGCTTTAGCAATCAGCCCCAGCATTTT. This gives the protein CSARPQAGGFSNQPQHF.